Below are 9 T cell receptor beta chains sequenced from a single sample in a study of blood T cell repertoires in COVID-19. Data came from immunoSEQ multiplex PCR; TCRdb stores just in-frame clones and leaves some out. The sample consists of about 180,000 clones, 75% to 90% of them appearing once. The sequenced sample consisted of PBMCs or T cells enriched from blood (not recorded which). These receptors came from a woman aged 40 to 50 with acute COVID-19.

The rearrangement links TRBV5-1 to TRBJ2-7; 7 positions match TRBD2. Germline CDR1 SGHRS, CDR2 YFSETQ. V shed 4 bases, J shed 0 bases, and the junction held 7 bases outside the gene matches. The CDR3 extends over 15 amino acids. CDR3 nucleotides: TGCGCCAGCAGCCAGATAGCGGGTCCCTCCTACGAGCAGTACTTC. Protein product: CASSQIAGPSYEQYF. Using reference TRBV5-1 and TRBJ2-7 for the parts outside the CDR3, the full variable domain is KAGVTQTPRYLIKTRGQQVTLSCSPISGHRSVSWYQQTPGQGLQFLFEYFSETQRNKGNFPGRFSGRQFSNSRSEMNVSTLELGDSALYLCASSQIAGPSYEQYFGPGTRLTVT.

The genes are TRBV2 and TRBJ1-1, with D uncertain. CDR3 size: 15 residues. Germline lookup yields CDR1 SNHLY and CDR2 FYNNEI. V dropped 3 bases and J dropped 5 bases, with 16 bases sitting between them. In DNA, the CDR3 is TGTGCCAGCAGTGAGTTCGGGTCAAGGAGGACTGAAGCTTTCTTT. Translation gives CASSEFGSRRTEAFF.

This chain's CDR3 is CASIPPGQPNTEAFF. The CDR3 DNA follows: TGTGCCAGCATTCCACCGGGACAACCGAACACTGAAGCTTTCTTT. This chain connects TRBV6-5 to TRBJ1-1; TRBD1 is a possible D gene (6 bases). This CDR3 is built from 15 residues. V lost 7 bases and J 1 base, leaving 16 bases between the germline ends. The germline CDR1 and CDR2 sequences are MNHEY and SVGAGI.

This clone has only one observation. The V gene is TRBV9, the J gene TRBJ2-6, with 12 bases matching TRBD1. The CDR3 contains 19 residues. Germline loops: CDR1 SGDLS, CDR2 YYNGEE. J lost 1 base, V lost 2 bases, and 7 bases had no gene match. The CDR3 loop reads CASSVDPGQGASGANVLTF. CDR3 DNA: TGTGCCAGCAGCGTCGATCCGGGACAGGGGGCGTCTGGGGCCAACGTCCTGACTTTC.

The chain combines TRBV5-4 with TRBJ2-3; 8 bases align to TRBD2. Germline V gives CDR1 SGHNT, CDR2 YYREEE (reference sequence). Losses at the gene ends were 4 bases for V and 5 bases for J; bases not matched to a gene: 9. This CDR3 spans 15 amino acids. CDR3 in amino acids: CASSTRGGWKDTQYF. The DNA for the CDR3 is TGTGCCAGCAGCACTCGGGGGGGCTGGAAAGATACGCAGTATTTT.

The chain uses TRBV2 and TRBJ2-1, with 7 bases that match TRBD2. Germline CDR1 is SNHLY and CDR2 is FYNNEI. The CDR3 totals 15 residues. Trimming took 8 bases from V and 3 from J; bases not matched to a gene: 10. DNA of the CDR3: TGTGCCAGCGGAGCCGGGACTACCGGCTACAATGAGCAGTTCTTC. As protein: CASGAGTTGYNEQFF. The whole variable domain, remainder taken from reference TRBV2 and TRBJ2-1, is EPEVTQTPSHQVTQMGQEVILRCVPISNHLYFYWYRQILGQKVEFLVSFYNNEISEKSEIFDDQFSVERPDGSNFTLKIRSTKLEDSAMYFCASGAGTTGYNEQFFGPGTRLTVL.

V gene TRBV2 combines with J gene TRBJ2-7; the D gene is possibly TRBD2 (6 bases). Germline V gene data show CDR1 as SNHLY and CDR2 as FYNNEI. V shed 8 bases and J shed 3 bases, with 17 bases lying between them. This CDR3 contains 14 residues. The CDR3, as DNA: TGTGCCAGCGGACTTAGAGTGGGGGGCTACGAGCAGTACTTC. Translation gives CASGLRVGGYEQYF.

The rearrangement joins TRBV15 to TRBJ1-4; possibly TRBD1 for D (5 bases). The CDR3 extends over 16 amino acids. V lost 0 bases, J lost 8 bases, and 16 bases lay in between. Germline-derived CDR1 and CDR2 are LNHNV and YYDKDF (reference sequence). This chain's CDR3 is CATSRELARVGEKLFF. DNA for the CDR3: TGTGCCACCAGCAGAGAGTTGGCCAGGGTAGGGGAAAAACTGTTTTTT. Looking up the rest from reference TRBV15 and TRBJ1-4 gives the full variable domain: DAMVIQNPRYQVTQFGKPVTLSCSQTLNHNVMYWYQQKSSQAPKLLFHYYDKDFNNEADTPDNFQSRRPNTSFCFLDIRSPGLGDTAMYLCATSRELARVGEKLFFGSGTQLSVL.

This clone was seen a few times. CDR3 sequence (DNA): TGTGCCACCAGCAGAGTAGGGGGCGGATACGAGCAGTACTTC. Protein product: CATSRVGGGYEQYF. V is TRBV15 and J is TRBJ2-7; 7 bases match TRBD1. J was trimmed by 4 bases and V by 1 base; bases with no gene match: 4. Germline CDR1 and CDR2: LNHNV and YYDKDF (reference sequence). This CDR3 is built from 14 residues. The full variable domain, rest sourced from reference TRBV15 and TRBJ2-7, is DAMVIQNPRYQVTQFGKPVTLSCSQTLNHNVMYWYQQKSSQAPKLLFHYYDKDFNNEADTPDNFQSRRPNTSFCFLDIRSPGLGDTAMYLCATSRVGGGYEQYFGPGTRLTVT.